This T cell receptor (beta chain) was identified during a study of read filtering for tumor transcriptome and immune sequencing. As for the study in general: Mean patient age was about 66 years, range about 40 to 85; 16 to 20 male, some 14 female. Study-level points and caveats: IR-seq captured clonotypes deeper and more reliably than RNA-seq.

Many counts were recorded for this clonotype. Its antigen is currently unknown. Germline CDR1 and CDR2: MDHEN and SYDVKM. There are 12 residues in the CDR3. The V end lost 7 bases, the J end lost 2 bases, and 9 bases lay between the germline ends. This library used about 360 ng RNA and molecular barcoded adaptors spanning alpha/delta and beta/gamma chains. TCRdb processed the reads anew with MiXCR; each CDR3 protein has one entry. Altogether around 65,000 distinct CDR3 sequences are present, 15% to 25% being singletons, with the ten largest covering roughly an eighth. The sample comprised a population of CD138-negative cells sorted from bone marrow. The receptor was derived from a donor at least 40 years old with multiple myeloma. The rearrangement joins TRBV28 to TRBJ2-7; D is unclear. The CDR3 here is CASTPGPYEQYF. The CDR3, as DNA: TGTGCCAGCACCCCCGGGCCCTACGAGCAGTACTTC.